This TCR beta chain stems from a study of HIV-infected children after antiretroviral therapy interruption. Germline CDR1 reads LNHDA; CDR2 reads SQIVND (reference sequence). The CDR3 spans 16 residues. Trimming took 1 base from V and 4 from J, leaving 14 bases between them. RNA-based 3' RACE libraries used unique molecular identifiers. TCRdb re-analysed the 3' RACE reads in MiXCR, keeping a single row per CDR3 protein. Among approximately 89,000 distinct CDR3 sequences listed, around 6.9% were seen once. The treatment here: PENTA 11 planned treatment interruption arm or continuous ART arm. Source: CD45RA+ CD4+ T cells from PBMCs, pooled from several time points, taken from a donor given antiretroviral therapy, either interrupted or continuous. Subset indicated: naive CD4+ CD45RA+ CD45RO- T cells. The genes are TRBV19 and TRBJ2-1; the D is unclear. This TCR came from a pool of human donors with HIV. The CDR3 protein is CASSIAPRYSYNEQFF. DNA of the CDR3: TGTGCCAGTAGTATAGCCCCCCGATACTCTTACAATGAGCAGTTCTTC.